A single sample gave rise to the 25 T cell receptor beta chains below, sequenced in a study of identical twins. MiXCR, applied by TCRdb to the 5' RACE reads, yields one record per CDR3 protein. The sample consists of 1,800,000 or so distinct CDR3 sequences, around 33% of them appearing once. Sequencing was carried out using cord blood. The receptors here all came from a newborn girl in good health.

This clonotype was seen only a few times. The CDR3: CASSQDRTFGRGTQYF. The CDR3 nucleotides are TGTGCCAGCAGCCAAGATAGGACATTCGGGCGGGGGACCCAGTACTTC. The chain uses TRBV3-1 and TRBJ2-5, with a possible D match to TRBD2 (6 bases). From germline, CDR1 is LGHDT and CDR2 YNNKEL (reference sequence). Trimming took off 0 bases at V and 7 bases at J, with 18 bases between the two ends. CDR3 length equals 16 residues.

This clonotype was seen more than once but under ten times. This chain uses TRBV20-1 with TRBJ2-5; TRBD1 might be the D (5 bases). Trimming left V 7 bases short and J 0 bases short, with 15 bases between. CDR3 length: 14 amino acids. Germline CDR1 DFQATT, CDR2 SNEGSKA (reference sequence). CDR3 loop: CSVGQGSYQETQYF. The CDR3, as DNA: TGCAGTGTTGGGCAGGGATCGTACCAAGAGACCCAGTACTTC.

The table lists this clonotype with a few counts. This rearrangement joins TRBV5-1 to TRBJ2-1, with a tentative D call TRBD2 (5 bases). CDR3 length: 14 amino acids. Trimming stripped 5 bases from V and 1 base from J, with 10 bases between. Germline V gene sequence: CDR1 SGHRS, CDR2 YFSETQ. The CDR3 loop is CASRMGSSYNEQFF. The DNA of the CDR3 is TGCGCCAGCAGGATGGGGAGTTCCTACAATGAGCAGTTCTTC.

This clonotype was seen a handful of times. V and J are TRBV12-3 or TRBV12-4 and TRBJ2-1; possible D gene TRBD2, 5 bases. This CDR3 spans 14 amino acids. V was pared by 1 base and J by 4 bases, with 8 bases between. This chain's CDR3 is CASSLDGLYNEQFF. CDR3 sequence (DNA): TGTGCCAGCAGTTTAGACGGACTTTACAATGAGCAGTTCTTC.

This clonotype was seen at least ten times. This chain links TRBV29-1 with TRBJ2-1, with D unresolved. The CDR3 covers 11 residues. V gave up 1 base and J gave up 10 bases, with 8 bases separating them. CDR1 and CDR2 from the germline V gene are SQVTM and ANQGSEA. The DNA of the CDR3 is TGCAGCGTTGAAGCCGTTGGGGAGCAGTTCTTC. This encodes CSVEAVGEQFF.

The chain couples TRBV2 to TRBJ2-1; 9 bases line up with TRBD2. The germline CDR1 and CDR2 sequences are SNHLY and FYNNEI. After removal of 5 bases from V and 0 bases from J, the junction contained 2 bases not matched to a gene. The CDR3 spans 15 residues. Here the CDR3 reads CASSWREGSYNEQFF. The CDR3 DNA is TGTGCCAGCAGTTGGCGGGAGGGCTCCTACAATGAGCAGTTCTTC.

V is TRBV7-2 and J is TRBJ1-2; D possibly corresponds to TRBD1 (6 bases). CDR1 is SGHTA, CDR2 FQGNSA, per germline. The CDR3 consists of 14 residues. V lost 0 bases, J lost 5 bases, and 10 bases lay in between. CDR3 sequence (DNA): TGTGCCAGCAGCTTAGCGTCAGGGGTGTATGGCTACACCTTC. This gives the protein CASSLASGVYGYTF.

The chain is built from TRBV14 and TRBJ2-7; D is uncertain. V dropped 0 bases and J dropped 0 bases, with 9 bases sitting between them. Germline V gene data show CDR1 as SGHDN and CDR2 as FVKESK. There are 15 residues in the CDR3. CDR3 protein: CASSQEGRPSYEQYF. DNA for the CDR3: TGTGCCAGCAGCCAAGAAGGCCGTCCCTCCTACGAGCAGTACTTC.

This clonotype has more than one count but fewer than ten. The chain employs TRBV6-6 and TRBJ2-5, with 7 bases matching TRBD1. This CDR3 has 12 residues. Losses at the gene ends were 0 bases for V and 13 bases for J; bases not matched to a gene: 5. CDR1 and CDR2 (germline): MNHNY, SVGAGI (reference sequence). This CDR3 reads CASSYSPGQRYF. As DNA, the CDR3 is TGTGCCAGCAGTTACTCTCCGGGACAGAGGTACTTC.

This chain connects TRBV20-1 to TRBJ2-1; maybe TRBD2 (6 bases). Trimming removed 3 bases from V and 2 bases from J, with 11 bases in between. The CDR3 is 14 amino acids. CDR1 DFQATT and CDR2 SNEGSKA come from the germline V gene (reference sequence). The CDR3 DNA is TGCAGTGCTAGCCGACTAGTCCCCTACAATGAGCAGTTCTTC. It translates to CSASRLVPYNEQFF.

CDR3 amino acids: CASSLYRKDTGELFF. The CDR3, as DNA: TGCGCCAGCAGCTTGTACAGGAAAGACACCGGGGAGCTGTTTTTT. This chain joins TRBV5-1 and TRBJ2-2; perhaps TRBD1 as D (5 bases). The CDR3 length is 15 residues. Germline V gene data show CDR1 as SGHRS and CDR2 as YFSETQ. V was clipped by 1 base and J by 3 bases, with 10 bases between them.

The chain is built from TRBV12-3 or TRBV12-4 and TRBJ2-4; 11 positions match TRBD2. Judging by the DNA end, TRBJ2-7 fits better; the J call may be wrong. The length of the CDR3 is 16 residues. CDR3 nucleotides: TGTGCCAGCAGTTTAGGGATAGCGGGAGGGCCGGACGAGCAGTACTTC. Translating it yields CASSLGIAGGPDEQYF.

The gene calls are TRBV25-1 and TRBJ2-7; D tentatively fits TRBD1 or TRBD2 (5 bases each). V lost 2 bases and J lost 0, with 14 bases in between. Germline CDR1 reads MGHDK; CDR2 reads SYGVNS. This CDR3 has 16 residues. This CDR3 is CASSEAYGASSYEQYF. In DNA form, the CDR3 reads TGTGCCAGCAGTGAAGCATACGGGGCGAGCTCCTACGAGCAGTACTTC.

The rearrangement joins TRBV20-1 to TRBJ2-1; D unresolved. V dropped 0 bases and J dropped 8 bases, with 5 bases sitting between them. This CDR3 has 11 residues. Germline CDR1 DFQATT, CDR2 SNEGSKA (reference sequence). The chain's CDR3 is CSARDKDEQFF. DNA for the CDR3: TGCAGTGCTAGAGATAAAGATGAGCAGTTCTTC.

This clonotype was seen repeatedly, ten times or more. CDR3 sequence reads: CASSLGYSNYGYTF. The CDR3 DNA reads as TGTGCCAGCAGTTTAGGTTACAGTAACTATGGCTACACCTTC. V gene TRBV27 combines with J gene TRBJ1-2; no clear D. Germline values: CDR1 MNHEY, CDR2 SMNVEV (reference sequence). Between the trimmed V and J ends, which lost 2 bases and 1 base, there was a span of 8 bases. This CDR3 is built from 14 residues.

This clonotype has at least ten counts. The CDR3 sequence is CASSQVWGPYNEQFF. CDR3 nucleotides: TGCGCCAGCAGCCAAGTATGGGGACCCTACAATGAGCAGTTCTTC. The J gene is TRBJ2-1, the V gene TRBV4-1, with D perhaps TRBD1 or TRBD2 (5 bases each). Trimming removed 1 base from V and 2 bases from J, with 9 bases in between. CDR3 length: 15 residues. Germline-derived CDR1 and CDR2 are MGHRA and YSYEKL.

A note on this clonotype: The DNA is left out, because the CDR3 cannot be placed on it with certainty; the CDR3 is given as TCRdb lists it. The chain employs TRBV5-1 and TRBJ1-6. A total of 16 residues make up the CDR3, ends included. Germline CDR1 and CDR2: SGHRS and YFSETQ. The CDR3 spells CASSFGQGSYNSPPHF.

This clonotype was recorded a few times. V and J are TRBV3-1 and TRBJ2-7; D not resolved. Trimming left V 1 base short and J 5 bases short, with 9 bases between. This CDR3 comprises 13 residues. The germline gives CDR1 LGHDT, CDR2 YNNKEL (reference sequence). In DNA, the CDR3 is TGTGCCAGCAGCCAAGGTTGGGGTGACGAGCAGTACTTC. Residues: CASSQGWGDEQYF.

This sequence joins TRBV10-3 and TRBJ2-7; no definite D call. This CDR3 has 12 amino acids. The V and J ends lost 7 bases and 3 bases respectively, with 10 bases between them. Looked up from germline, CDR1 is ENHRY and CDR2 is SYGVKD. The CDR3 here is CAIMGTDYEQYF. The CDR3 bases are TGTGCCATCATGGGTACAGACTACGAGCAGTACTTC.

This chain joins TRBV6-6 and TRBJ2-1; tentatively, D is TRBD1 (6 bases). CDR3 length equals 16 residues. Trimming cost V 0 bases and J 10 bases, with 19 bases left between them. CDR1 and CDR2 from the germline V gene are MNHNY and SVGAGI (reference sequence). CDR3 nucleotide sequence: TGTGCCAGCAGTTACTCGACCGGGACACCGATCTACGAGCAGTTCTTC. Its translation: CASSYSTGTPIYEQFF.

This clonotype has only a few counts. The CDR3 protein is CASSYSVTRRNTEAFF. In DNA, the CDR3 is TGTGCCAGCAGTTACTCTGTGACAAGGAGGAACACTGAAGCTTTCTTT. This chain links TRBV6-5 with TRBJ1-1; D is unclear. The CDR3 is 16 residues long. Looked up from germline, CDR1 is MNHEY and CDR2 is SVGAGI. V lost 0 bases to trimming and J lost 1 base, with 12 bases between them.

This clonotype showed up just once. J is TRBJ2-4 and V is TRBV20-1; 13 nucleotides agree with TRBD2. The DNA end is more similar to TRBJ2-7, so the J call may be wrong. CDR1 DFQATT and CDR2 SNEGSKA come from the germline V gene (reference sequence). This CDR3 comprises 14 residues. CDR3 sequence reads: CSATGTSGIYEQYF. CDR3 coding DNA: TGCAGTGCCACTGGGACTAGCGGGATATACGAGCAGTACTTC.

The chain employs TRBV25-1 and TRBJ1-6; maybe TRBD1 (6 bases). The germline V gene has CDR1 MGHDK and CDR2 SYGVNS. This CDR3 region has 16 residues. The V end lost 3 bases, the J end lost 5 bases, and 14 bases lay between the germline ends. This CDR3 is CASSDQGTGHNSPLHF. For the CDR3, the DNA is TGTGCCAGCAGTGATCAGGGAACAGGGCATAATTCACCCCTCCACTTT.

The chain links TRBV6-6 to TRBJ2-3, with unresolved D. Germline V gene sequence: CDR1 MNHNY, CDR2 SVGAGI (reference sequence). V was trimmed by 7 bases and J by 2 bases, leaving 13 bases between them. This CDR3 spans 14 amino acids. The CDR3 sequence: CASNRRGDTDTQYF. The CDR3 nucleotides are TGTGCCAGCAATCGCCGAGGAGACACAGATACGCAGTATTTT.

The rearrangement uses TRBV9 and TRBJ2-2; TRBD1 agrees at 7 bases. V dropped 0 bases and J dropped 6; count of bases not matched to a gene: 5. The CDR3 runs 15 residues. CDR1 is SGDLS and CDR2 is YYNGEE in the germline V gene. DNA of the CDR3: TGTGCCAGCAGCGTAGTGGGACAGATCCCCGGGGAGCTGTTTTTT. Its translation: CASSVVGQIPGELFF.